The 29 T cell receptor beta chains in this list originate from one sample, sequenced in a study of CD8+ T cells in alopecia areata. Once RNA had been extracted, it was reverse transcribed into cDNA to act as the sequencing template. Sequenced by immunoSEQ multiplex PCR; TCRdb stores in-frame clones only, minus some. The data contain fewer than 250,000 clones, 60% to 70% of them singletons. As to treatment: oral pan-JAK inhibitor, 5-10 mg twice daily. The sample was CD4+ T cells sorted from blood, taken at week 4, from a patient treated with tofacitinib. The receptors stem from a human donor with alopecia areata.

The rearrangement links TRBV18 to TRBJ2-3; 8 nucleotides align to TRBD2. The CDR3 is 15 amino acids. The V gene end was trimmed by 4 bases and the J gene end by 3 bases; junction bases not matched to a gene: 6. CDR1 and CDR2 (germline): KGHSH, LQKENI. CDR3 sequence: CASSRGAGVTDTQYF. CDR3 DNA: TGTGCCAGCTCACGGGGAGCGGGAGTAACAGATACGCAGTATTTT. Full variable domain (outside the CDR3, taken from reference TRBV18 and TRBJ2-3): NAGVMQNPRHLVRRRGQEARLRCSPMKGHSHVYWYRQLPEEGLKFMVYLQKENIIDESGMPKERFSAEFPKEGPSILRIQQVVRGDSAAYFCASSRGAGVTDTQYFGPGTRLTVL.

In its sample, this clone was seen many times. V and J are TRBV7-9 and TRBJ1-3, with 8 bases that match TRBD1. Germline CDR1 reads SEHNR; CDR2 reads FQNEAQ (reference sequence). Trimming took 4 bases from V and 5 from J; bases not matched to a gene: 4. This CDR3 spans 14 amino acids. Here the CDR3 reads CASSSDRGRNTIYF. DNA for the CDR3: TGTGCCAGCAGCTCCGACAGGGGCAGAAACACCATATATTTT.

V is TRBV4-3 and J is TRBJ2-7; TRBD2 might be the D (5 bases). V dropped 4 bases and J dropped 5 bases, with 12 bases sitting between them. This CDR3 has 13 residues. CDR1 and CDR2 from the germline V gene are LGHNA and YSLEER. CDR3: CASSLAWGDEQYF. The CDR3 DNA follows: TGCGCCAGCAGCCTCGCCTGGGGAGACGAGCAGTACTTC.

The chain employs TRBV6-6 and TRBJ2-6; D call uncertain. The CDR3 loop spans 15 amino acids. Trimming cost V 7 bases and J 0 bases, with 10 bases left between them. Germline V lookup: CDR1 MNHNY, CDR2 SVGAGI (reference sequence). This chain's CDR3 is CASNRHSSGANVLTF. In DNA form, the CDR3 reads TGTGCCAGCAACCGACACAGCTCTGGGGCCAACGTCCTGACTTTC.

In this sample, this clone turned up a few times. The V call is TRBV29-1, the J call TRBJ2-2, with TRBD2 matching 8 bases. Germline trimming cut 7 bases from V and 2 bases from J; bases unmatched to any gene: 18. Per the germline V gene, CDR1 is SQVTM and CDR2 is ANQGSEA. The CDR3 is 18 amino acids. This CDR3 reads CSAGTSGDRRPNTGELFF. The CDR3 DNA follows: TGCAGCGCCGGGACTAGTGGTGACCGTAGGCCCAACACCGGGGAGCTGTTTTTT.

This clone was counted a few times. The J gene is TRBJ2-4, the V gene TRBV4-2; TRBD1 matches at 10 bases. The CDR3 runs to 15 residues. CDR1 and CDR2 (germline): LGHNA, YNFKEQ. V lost 2 bases to trimming and J lost 7 bases; unmatched junction nucleotides: 5. CDR3 coding DNA: TGTGCCAGCAGCCAAAGTGAGGGACAGGGGAACATTCAGTACTTC. Translation gives CASSQSEGQGNIQYF.

This chain links TRBV7-8 with TRBJ1-2; TRBD1 might be the D (5 bases). Germline CDR1 and CDR2: SGHVS and FQNEAQ. V lost 0 bases to trimming and J lost 3 bases, with 8 bases between them. This CDR3 is built from 14 residues. The CDR3 here is CASSLAVTDYGYTF. The CDR3 coding sequence is TGTGCCAGCAGCTTAGCAGTGACAGACTATGGCTACACCTTC.

This clone was recorded a few times. The J gene is TRBJ2-5, the V gene TRBV4-1, with TRBD1 identical over 8 bases. This CDR3 has 14 amino acids. In germline, CDR1 is MGHRA, CDR2 YSYEKL. The J segment lost 5 bases and the V segment lost 6 bases, leaving 8 bases of the junction unmatched. For the CDR3, the DNA is TGCGCCAGCAGAGAACGACAGGGGAGGGAGACCCAGTACTTC. This sequence encodes CASRERQGRETQYF.

In this sample, this clone turned up a few times. The rearrangement uses TRBV5-6 and TRBJ2-1; D is undetermined. Per germline, CDR1 SGHDT and CDR2 YYEEEE. The CDR3 loop spans 16 amino acids. The ends were cut back, 1 base at V and 0 bases at J, with 11 bases in the middle. CDR3 residues: CASSLWGKSSYNEQFF. For the CDR3, the DNA is TGTGCCAGCAGCTTGTGGGGTAAGAGCTCCTACAATGAGCAGTTCTTC.

The chain uses TRBV6-6 and TRBJ1-2; perhaps TRBD1 as D (5 bases). This CDR3 region has 15 residues. V lost 5 bases and J 3 bases, leaving 16 bases between the germline ends. Germline lookup yields CDR1 MNHNY and CDR2 SVGAGI (reference sequence). CDR3 nucleotide sequence: TGTGCCAGCAGTGTCGCGTTGTGGGGGGACTATGGCTACACCTTC. This encodes CASSVALWGDYGYTF.

On this clone: Additional DNA sequences in this sample encode the identical CDR3. The chain has TRBV29-1 and TRBJ2-6; the D is unclear. This CDR3 contains 14 residues. The germline V gene encodes CDR1 SQVTM and CDR2 ANQGSEA. V shed 3 bases and J shed 0 bases, with 6 bases lying between them. DNA for the CDR3: TGCAGCGTTGACACGGGCTCTGGGGCCAACGTCCTGACTTTC. Protein product: CSVDTGSGANVLTF.

This chain links TRBV29-1 with TRBJ1-1, with 7 bases identical to TRBD1. CDR1 and CDR2 (germline): SQVTM, ANQGSEA. This CDR3 is built from 11 residues. Trimming cost V 6 bases and J 4 bases; bases outside gene matches: 2. CDR3 loop: CSVRQGTEAFF. CDR3 nucleotides: TGCAGCGTAAGACAGGGCACTGAAGCTTTCTTT.

The CDR3 region is CASSPKGGYNTGELFF. The CDR3 DNA sequence: TGCGCCAGCAGCCCTAAGGGGGGGTACAACACCGGGGAGCTGTTTTTT. The V and J genes are TRBV4-1 and TRBJ2-2, with D possibly being TRBD2 (7 bases). Germline CDR1 MGHRA, CDR2 YSYEKL. Trimming took off 4 bases at V and 2 bases at J, with 14 bases between the two ends. The CDR3 length is 16 residues.

The table lists this clone with a count of one. This rearrangement joins TRBV25-1 to TRBJ1-2; D gene uncertain. The CDR3 is 14 amino acids. The germline V gene has CDR1 MGHDK and CDR2 SYGVNS. Trimming stripped 1 base from V and 8 bases from J, with 14 bases between. The CDR3 DNA reads TGTGCCAGCAGTGAATTAAGGGAGGGAGAAGGCTACACCTTC. Its translation: CASSELREGEGYTF.

In this sample, this clone turned up a few times. J is TRBJ2-3 and V is TRBV7-3, with D unresolved. Germline V gene data show CDR1 as SGHTA and CDR2 as FQGTGA. The CDR3 length is 15 residues. V gave up 1 base and J gave up 3 bases, with 11 bases separating them. The CDR3 reads CASSLSSAGTDTQYF. The CDR3 DNA reads as TGTGCCAGCAGCTTAAGCAGCGCTGGAACAGATACGCAGTATTTT.

This chain uses TRBV9 with TRBJ2-6; D not resolved. Germline V lookup: CDR1 SGDLS, CDR2 YYNGEE. The CDR3 length is 16 residues. V was trimmed by 4 bases and J by 1 base, leaving 12 bases between them. CDR3 coding DNA: TGTGCCAGCAGCAGTCCCTGGGTTTCTGGGGCCAACGTCCTGACTTTC. Its protein is CASSSPWVSGANVLTF.

The chain uses TRBV29-1 and TRBJ1-2; D perhaps matches TRBD1 (5 bases). From germline, CDR1 is SQVTM and CDR2 ANQGSEA. The CDR3 length is 13 residues. V shed 3 bases and J shed 6 bases, with 14 bases lying between them. The CDR3 DNA follows: TGCAGCGTTGAGGATGGGACTGGCCATGGCTACACCTTC. Encoded protein: CSVEDGTGHGYTF.

This chain joins TRBV23-1 and TRBJ1-5, with D unresolved. TRBV23-1 is flagged as an ORF with uncertain function. V was pared by 4 bases and J by 4 bases, with 20 bases between. CDR3 size: 17 residues. The CDR3 DNA reads TGCGCCAGCAGTCTCCGGGGTGAGAAAACCCCTAATCAGCCCCAGCATTTT. It is translated as CASSLRGEKTPNQPQHF.

The chain has TRBV30 and TRBJ2-1; D call uncertain. V was shortened by 1 base and J by 4 bases, with 8 bases between the two germline ends. Germline lookup yields CDR1 GTSNPN and CDR2 SVGIG (reference sequence). The CDR3 contains 13 residues. The CDR3 bases are TGTGCCTGGAGTGCGACCGAGTACAATGAGCAGTTCTTC. It yields the protein CAWSATEYNEQFF.

This clone was recorded a few times. The chain joins TRBV6-5 to TRBJ2-3; tentatively, D is TRBD2 (5 bases). This CDR3 region has 15 residues. With 0 bases removed from V and 4 bases from J, the gap between germline ends came to 11 bases. Looked up from germline, CDR1 is MNHEY and CDR2 is SVGAGI. CDR3 sequence reads: CASSYSSAGSDTQYF. DNA for the CDR3: TGTGCCAGCAGTTACTCGAGTGCGGGCTCAGATACGCAGTATTTT.

The rearrangement uses TRBV6-6 and TRBJ2-7, with TRBD1 matching over 9 bases. This CDR3 contains 14 residues. The junction had 8 bases not matched to a gene; V was cut back by 6 bases and J by 5 bases. The germline V gene encodes CDR1 MNHNY and CDR2 SVGAGI (reference sequence). CDR3 in DNA: TGTGCCAGCAGCCATGAGGGACAGGGACACGAGCAGTACTTC. Residues: CASSHEGQGHEQYF.

The chain combines TRBV7-3 with TRBJ2-2, with D hard to call. With 0 bases removed from V and 4 bases from J, the gap between germline ends came to 9 bases. CDR1 SGHTA and CDR2 FQGTGA come from the germline V gene. The CDR3 length is 15 residues. CDR3 nucleotide sequence: TGTGCCAGCAGCTTAACGGCTATAACCACCGGGGAGCTGTTTTTT. This codes for CASSLTAITTGELFF.

This chain connects TRBV30 to TRBJ1-4; D call uncertain. V lost 3 bases to trimming and J lost 0 bases, with 8 bases between them. The CDR3 is 14 amino acids. From germline, CDR1 is GTSNPN and CDR2 SVGIG (reference sequence). CDR3 protein: CAWRGGATNEKLFF. In DNA form, the CDR3 reads TGTGCCTGGAGGGGCGGTGCAACTAATGAAAAACTGTTTTTT.

A few counts support this clone. The chain uses TRBV29-1 and TRBJ2-1, with a tentative D call TRBD1 (7 bases). V dropped 7 bases and J dropped 7 bases, with 20 bases sitting between them. The CDR3 totals 14 residues. The germline V gene encodes CDR1 SQVTM and CDR2 ANQGSEA. CDR3 sequence reads: CSASQGGSGNEQFF. The CDR3 region has the DNA TGCAGCGCCTCCCAGGGGGGATCGGGAAATGAGCAGTTCTTC.

CDR3 bases: TGTGCCAGCAGCCCGGGACAGCACTATGGCTACACCTTC. It is translated as CASSPGQHYGYTF. V is TRBV27 and J is TRBJ1-2, with TRBD1 identical over 7 bases. The CDR3 sequence is 13 residues long. J lost 3 bases, V lost 6 bases, and 4 bases had no gene match. Germline CDR1 reads MNHEY; CDR2 reads SMNVEV (reference sequence).

The V gene is TRBV11-2, the J gene TRBJ2-3, with D possibly matching TRBD2 (5 bases). V was pared by 5 bases and J by 8 bases, with 26 bases between. The CDR3 runs to 17 residues. The germline CDR1 and CDR2 sequences are SGHAT and FQNNGV. CDR3 loop: CASSPMAGVQPLSTQYF. CDR3 nucleotide sequence: TGTGCCAGCAGCCCCATGGCGGGCGTACAGCCTTTGAGTACGCAGTATTTT.

This clone was seen just once. The rearrangement joins TRBV20-1 to TRBJ2-1; 8 bases match TRBD1. In germline, CDR1 is DFQATT, CDR2 SNEGSKA (reference sequence). After removal of 3 bases from V and 14 bases from J, the junction contained 6 bases not matched to a gene. The CDR3 spans 11 residues. The CDR3 reads CSASRGRGEFF. For the CDR3, the DNA is TGCAGTGCTAGCAGGGGGCGGGGCGAGTTCTTC.

The rearrangement links TRBV29-1 to TRBJ2-7, with unresolved D. From germline, CDR1 is SQVTM and CDR2 ANQGSEA. V was cut by 3 bases and J by 3 bases, with 6 bases left in between. This CDR3 comprises 11 residues. CDR3 DNA sequence: TGCAGCGTTGAGTGGAGCTACGAGCAGTACTTC. The encoded protein is CSVEWSYEQYF.

This clone was counted only a few times. The rearrangement uses TRBV6-6 and TRBJ1-1; no definite D call. The V gene lost 5 bases and the J gene lost 0 bases, with 13 bases spanning the gap. This CDR3 has 15 residues. Looked up from germline, CDR1 is MNHNY and CDR2 is SVGAGI (reference sequence). The CDR3 DNA reads as TGTGCCAGCAGTCGAATTGGACTTATGAACACTGAAGCTTTCTTT. Its protein is CASSRIGLMNTEAFF.